These 2 T cell receptor beta chains share one sample of origin, sequenced in a study of patients and donors after allogeneic stem cell transplantation (dated by TCRdb to the early 2020s). The receptor library was made with RT-PCR. TCRdb names NextSeq 550 as the instrument used. TCRdb's own reprocessing of the public reads used fastp at Q25 and MiXCR and kept productive beta chains. Rows with one shared CDR3 protein collapse into an entry with the most common genes and DNA. The sample profile shows fewer than 200,000 distinct CDR3 sequences; 30% of them were found once. About 3.3% of the sample lies in the top ten. The sample comprised blood, either unsorted or a sorted T cell fraction (not recorded which). These TCRs come from a human donor who was either an allogeneic HSCT recipient or a stem cell or donor lymphocyte infusion donor (not recorded which). It is not recorded whose cells these are; they may come from a transplant donor.

In this sample, this clonotype turned up many times. This sequence joins TRBV6-6 and TRBJ1-5; 7 bases fit TRBD1. Germline values: CDR1 MNHNY, CDR2 SVGAGI (reference sequence). The CDR3 is made up of 15 amino acids. Trimming removed 6 bases from V and 7 bases from J; junction bases left unmatched: 12. Here the CDR3 reads CASSQVTGLGQPQHF. CDR3 DNA: TGTGCCAGCAGCCAAGTGACAGGGCTAGGACAGCCCCAGCATTTT.

This clonotype was observed at least ten times. For the CDR3, the DNA is TGCGCCAGCAGCGTGACAGGGAATCAGCCCCAGCATTTT. As protein: CASSVTGNQPQHF. The rearrangement links TRBV5-1 to TRBJ1-5; 7 nucleotides line up with TRBD1. Losses at the gene ends were 4 bases for V and 4 bases for J; bases not matched to a gene: 2. The germline V gene has CDR1 SGHRS and CDR2 YFSETQ. The CDR3 loop spans 13 amino acids. Drawing the rest from reference TRBV5-1 and TRBJ1-5, the complete variable domain is KAGVTQTPRYLIKTRGQQVTLSCSPISGHRSVSWYQQTPGQGLQFLFEYFSETQRNKGNFPGRFSGRQFSNSRSEMNVSTLELGDSALYLCASSVTGNQPQHFGDGTRLSIL.